One and the same sample provided the 20 T cell receptor beta chains below, sequenced in a study of CD8 T cells in Susac syndrome. Random hexamers were used to reverse transcribe the RNA input (roughly 0.5 to 1 ug). TCRdb re-derived calls from the immunoSEQ multiplex PCR reads in MiXCR, one entry per CDR3 protein. This sample yields around 200,000 distinct CDR3 sequences, of which approximately 95% are seen a single time; 0.082% belongs to the top ten. The sample comprised CD4+ T cells from PBMCs. These receptors all come from a human donor with multiple sclerosis.

The chain has TRBV30 and TRBJ1-1; the D gene is possibly TRBD1 (5 bases). This CDR3 is 14 amino acids long. Trimming left V 4 bases short and J 1 base short, with 13 bases between. The germline gives CDR1 GTSNPN, CDR2 SVGIG (reference sequence). The CDR3: CAWTKGAANTEAFF. DNA for the CDR3: TGTGCCTGGACCAAAGGGGCCGCGAACACTGAAGCTTTCTTT.

V usage is TRBV4-2 and J usage is TRBJ2-1; no definite D call. The germline V and J ends were trimmed by 2 bases and 1 base, with 18 bases remaining between them. CDR1 and CDR2 from the germline V gene are LGHNA and YNFKEQ. The CDR3 consists of 18 residues. In DNA, the CDR3 is TGTGCCAGCAGCCAACCTACCCGGGCTCTCGGTTCCTACAATGAGCAGTTCTTC. Protein product: CASSQPTRALGSYNEQFF.

The chain couples TRBV27 to TRBJ2-7, with D perhaps matching TRBD2 (6 bases). The CDR3 covers 13 residues. V dropped 2 bases and J dropped 3 bases, with 8 bases sitting between them. Germline V gene data show CDR1 as MNHEY and CDR2 as SMNVEV (reference sequence). The CDR3 sequence is CASSLLANYEQYF. CDR3 coding DNA: TGTGCCAGCAGTTTACTAGCGAACTACGAGCAGTACTTC.

The V call is TRBV19, the J call TRBJ1-4; D gene ambiguous. Per germline, CDR1 LNHDA and CDR2 SQIVND (reference sequence). The V and J ends lost 5 bases and 8 bases respectively, with 12 bases between them. This CDR3 is 13 amino acids long. Here the CDR3 DNA reads TGTGCCAGTAGTCCCTCGCGTGGGGAAAAACTGTTTTTT. Encoded protein: CASSPSRGEKLFF.

The chain employs TRBV29-1 and TRBJ1-2; D uncertain. V lost 3 bases and J lost 0, with 11 bases in between. This CDR3 comprises 14 residues. In germline, CDR1 is SQVTM, CDR2 ANQGSEA. The CDR3 loop reads CSVEVPPANYGYTF. For the CDR3, the DNA is TGCAGCGTTGAGGTTCCGCCAGCTAACTATGGCTACACCTTC.

The J gene is TRBJ1-5, the V gene TRBV12-3 or TRBV12-4; D uncertain. Between the trimmed V and J ends, which lost 2 bases and 2 bases, there was a span of 13 bases. This CDR3 is built from 16 residues. The CDR3 loop is CASSLNVAEGNQPQHF. CDR3 bases: TGTGCCAGCAGTTTAAACGTGGCGGAGGGCAATCAGCCCCAGCATTTT.

The rearrangement joins TRBV30 to TRBJ2-3, with D unresolved. Germline loops: CDR1 GTSNPN, CDR2 SVGIG (reference sequence). The V end lost 0 bases, the J end lost 4 bases, and 14 bases lay between the germline ends. The CDR3 runs to 15 residues. The CDR3 DNA is TGTGCCTGGAGTGTACTCGACTTAAGGTCAGATACGCAGTATTTT. Encoded protein: CAWSVLDLRSDTQYF.

This chain links TRBV9 with TRBJ1-2; TRBD1 matches 7 bases. CDR3 size: 15 residues. Losses at the gene ends were 4 bases for V and 4 bases for J; bases not matched to a gene: 10. Germline lookup yields CDR1 SGDLS and CDR2 YYNGEE. The CDR3 region has the DNA TGTGCCAGCAGCTCGCAACAGGGGCGTGCCTATGGCTACACCTTC. Translated, it gives CASSSQQGRAYGYTF.

The chain employs TRBV20-1 and TRBJ1-1; 9 bases agree with TRBD1. Trimming at V came to 3 bases and at J to 1 base, leaving 9 bases not matched to a gene. Germline-derived CDR1 and CDR2 are DFQATT and SNEGSKA (reference sequence). The CDR3 has 16 residues. The CDR3 sequence: CSASTRDRAWNTEAFF. In DNA, the CDR3 is TGCAGTGCTAGTACCCGGGACAGGGCATGGAACACTGAAGCTTTCTTT.

The genes are TRBV29-1 and TRBJ1-6, with D unclear. Trimming took off 6 bases at V and 7 bases at J, with 13 bases between the two ends. The CDR3 consists of 13 residues. CDR1 and CDR2 from the germline V gene are SQVTM and ANQGSEA. The CDR3 DNA follows: TGCAGCGTCTCCCCAGGTGCGAATTCACCCCTCCACTTT. Encoded protein: CSVSPGANSPLHF.

The CDR3 DNA is TGCAGTGCTGAGACAGGGTCGGCCTACAATGAGCAGTTCTTC. Protein sequence: CSAETGSAYNEQFF. The rearrangement joins TRBV20-1 to TRBJ2-1, with TRBD1 identical over 7 bases. Germline assignment: CDR1 DFQATT and CDR2 SNEGSKA (reference sequence). The CDR3 runs 14 residues. V lost 5 bases, J lost 2 bases, and 6 bases stayed unmatched.

This sequence joins TRBV20-1 and TRBJ1-5; no firm D call. CDR3 length equals 15 residues. Trimming took 2 bases from V and 0 from J, leaving 11 bases between them. Germline CDR1 DFQATT, CDR2 SNEGSKA (reference sequence). CDR3 sequence: CSARFAGPSNQPQHF. The CDR3 bases are TGCAGTGCTAGATTCGCAGGACCTAGCAATCAGCCCCAGCATTTT.

The chain combines TRBV9 with TRBJ2-5; D is uncertain. CDR1 is SGDLS, CDR2 YYNGEE, per germline. V was trimmed by 7 bases and J by 0 bases, leaving 1 base between them. The CDR3 loop spans 10 amino acids. CDR3 residues: CASHQETQYF. The CDR3 DNA reads TGTGCCAGCCACCAAGAGACCCAGTACTTC.

The chain recombines TRBV15 with TRBJ1-5; 9 bases are shared with TRBD1. After removal of 0 bases from V and 7 bases from J, the junction contained 4 bases not matched to a gene. The CDR3 runs to 15 residues. Germline V gives CDR1 LNHNV, CDR2 YYDKDF (reference sequence). The CDR3 DNA reads as TGTGCCACCAGCAGAGAAGGGACAGGGCGGCAGCCCCAGCATTTT. Amino acid sequence: CATSREGTGRQPQHF.

This clonotype was found once. The gene calls are TRBV30 and TRBJ1-2, with D perhaps TRBD1 (6 bases). Germline CDR1 GTSNPN, CDR2 SVGIG (reference sequence). CDR3 length: 15 residues. Trimming took 2 bases from V and 1 from J, leaving 14 bases between them. DNA of the CDR3: TGTGCCTGGAGTCCGGGACACCCGGATAACTATGGCTACACCTTC. It codes for CAWSPGHPDNYGYTF.

Written as DNA, the CDR3 is TGTGCCAGCACCTTTCTCCCAAATTCACCCCTCCACTTT. Its translation is CASTFLPNSPLHF. This chain uses TRBV12-3 or TRBV12-4 with TRBJ1-6; D ambiguous. CDR3 length: 13 amino acids. The V gene lost 7 bases and the J gene lost 7 bases, with 11 bases spanning the gap.

The J gene is TRBJ1-1, the V gene TRBV20-1, with D unclear. Trimming took 1 base from V and 1 from J, leaving 7 bases between them. The CDR3 consists of 13 residues. Germline values: CDR1 DFQATT, CDR2 SNEGSKA (reference sequence). CDR3 amino acids: CSARVNQNTEAFF. Here the CDR3 DNA reads TGCAGTGCTAGAGTGAACCAGAACACTGAAGCTTTCTTT.

The chain joins TRBV9 to TRBJ2-7; 9 bases match TRBD2. Germline loops: CDR1 SGDLS, CDR2 YYNGEE. The CDR3 consists of 16 residues. The J segment lost 4 bases and the V segment lost 0 bases, leaving 8 bases of the junction unmatched. This CDR3 is CASSVDLAGSRYEQYF. The CDR3 DNA reads as TGTGCCAGCAGCGTAGACCTAGCGGGGTCCCGTTACGAGCAGTACTTC.

This chain joins TRBV29-1 and TRBJ2-5, with 11 bases lining up with TRBD2. From germline, CDR1 is SQVTM and CDR2 ANQGSEA. Losses at the gene ends were 4 bases for V and 2 bases for J; bases not matched to a gene: 0. This CDR3 is 13 amino acids long. The CDR3 nucleotides are TGCAGCGTTGGGACTAGCGGGCAAGAGACCCAGTACTTC. Its translation: CSVGTSGQETQYF.

The genes are TRBV20-1 and TRBJ1-2, with D perhaps matching TRBD1 (5 bases). Germline loops: CDR1 DFQATT, CDR2 SNEGSKA (reference sequence). The CDR3 is 12 residues long. The V end lost 5 bases, the J end lost 8 bases, and 15 bases lay between the germline ends. CDR3 protein: CSAVDSTIGYTF. DNA of the CDR3: TGCAGTGCTGTTGACAGTACTATAGGCTACACCTTC.